A selection of T cell receptor beta chains follows, all from one sample in a study of type 1 regulatory T cells. TCRdb re-derived calls from the reads in MiXCR, one entry per CDR3 protein. This sample yields around 69,000 distinct CDR3 sequences, of which 50% to 70% are seen a single time; 7.6% belongs to the top ten. Antigens of these TCRs are unknown. Sequenced material: cultured T cells, either the whole culture or a sorted T cell fraction (not recorded which). The receptors shown here come from a human donor in good health. The CDR3 runs from the conserved cysteine through the conserved F or W. Fields, in order: CDR3 protein, CDR3 DNA, V gene, clone size, J gene, CDR3 length, D gene. The D gene is left open where the match is weak. The size of a clone is reported for some rows only, either as once, few or many, or as a class for expanded clones.

CSARAGFGTEAFF	TGCAGTGCTAGAGCGGGGTTCGGGACTGAAGCTTTCTTT	TRBV20-1	.	TRBJ1-1	13	.
CASSPRLAGTRETQYF	TGTGCCAGCAGTCCGCGACTAGCGGGAACAAGGGAGACCCAGTACTTC	TRBV11-2	.	TRBJ2-5	16	TRBD2
CASSEQRDTQYF	TGTGCCAGCAGCGAACAGAGGGATACGCAGTATTTT	TRBV7-8	.	TRBJ2-3	12	.
CTSSFRAGSDTQYF	TGTACCAGCAGTTTCCGTGCCGGCTCAGATACGCAGTATTTT	TRBV2	.	TRBJ2-3	14	.
CASSTSSGIYNEQFF	TGTGCCAGCAGCACATCTAGCGGCATCTACAATGAGCAGTTCTTC	TRBV9	many	TRBJ2-1	15	TRBD2
CASALTSDTQYF	TGTGCCAGCGCCCTCACGTCAGATACGCAGTATTTT	TRBV6-1	many	TRBJ2-3	12	.
CASSLGVANEKLFF	TGTGCCAGCAGCTTAGGGGTGGCTAATGAAAAACTGTTTTTT	TRBV7-2	few	TRBJ1-4	14	.
CASSQTLAGGVDEQFF	TGTGCCAGCAGCCAGACCCTAGCGGGAGGGGTCGATGAGCAGTTCTTC	TRBV7-8	.	TRBJ2-1	16	TRBD2
CASRAADGYTF	TGCGCCAGCAGAGCGGCAGATGGCTACACCTTC	TRBV5-1	.	TRBJ1-2	11	.
CASSLVRREDEQYF	TGCGCCAGCAGCTTGGTTCGGCGCGAGGACGAGCAGTACTTC	TRBV5-1	.	TRBJ2-7	14	.
CASSQDGSVNEQYF	TGTGCCAGCAGCCAAGACGGGAGTGTAAACGAGCAGTACTTC	TRBV4-2	once	TRBJ2-7	14	.
CSVVSREGLYEQYF	TGCAGCGTTGTATCGCGGGAGGGCCTATACGAGCAGTACTTC	TRBV29-1	.	TRBJ2-7	14	TRBD2
CASSLSPGTSGWGSYNEQFF	TGTGCCAGCAGTTTGTCCCCCGGGACTAGCGGATGGGGCTCCTACAATGAGCAGTTCTTC	TRBV12-3/TRBV12-4	.	TRBJ2-1	20	TRBD2
CASSPRQADYEQYF	TGTGCCAGCTCACCACGACAGGCGGACTACGAGCAGTACTTC	TRBV18	few	TRBJ2-7	14	.
CASSNTWTSGSSYNEQFF	TGTGCCAGCAGCAATACCTGGACTAGCGGCAGCTCCTACAATGAGCAGTTCTTC	TRBV5-4	.	TRBJ2-1	18	TRBD2
CASSSLSGELFF	TGTGCCAGCAGCTCCTTGTCCGGGGAGCTGTTTTTT	TRBV7-8	.	TRBJ2-2	12	.
CASTERRGPTETQYF	TGTGCCAGTACCGAAAGGAGGGGACCCACTGAGACCCAGTACTTC	TRBV19	.	TRBJ2-5	15	.
CSASPPPNTEAFF	TGCAGTGCTAGCCCCCCGCCGAACACTGAAGCTTTCTTT	TRBV20-1	once	TRBJ1-1	13	.
CASSPSFPGPNTGELFF	TGTGCCAGTAGTCCTAGTTTCCCGGGCCCGAACACCGGGGAGCTGTTTTTT	TRBV19	.	TRBJ2-2	17	.
CASSLGTGFNTEAFF	TGTGCCAGCAGCTTGGGTACAGGGTTTAACACTGAAGCTTTCTTT	TRBV13	few	TRBJ1-1	15	.
CASSLEGGTGELFF	TGTGCCAGCAGCCTCGAAGGGGGGACTGGGGAGCTGTTTTTT	TRBV6-5	few	TRBJ2-2	14	.
CASRSGGYGYTF	TGTGCCAGCAGGTCTGGGGGTTATGGCTACACCTTC	TRBV27	.	TRBJ1-2	12	.
CASSLGAGGGQETQYF	TGTGCCAGCAGCTTAGGGGCGGGAGGGGGGCAAGAGACCCAGTACTTC	TRBV7-2	.	TRBJ2-5	16	TRBD2
CASSPGLGTYEQYF	TGTGCCAGCAGTCCCGGACTAGGAACCTACGAGCAGTACTTC	TRBV27	.	TRBJ2-7	14	TRBD2
CSASTGQISNQPQHF	TGCAGTGCTAGTACGGGACAGATTAGCAATCAGCCCCAGCATTTT	TRBV20-1	.	TRBJ1-5	15	TRBD1
CASTARAKTSRGTDTQYF	TGTGCCAGCACCGCTAGGGCCAAGACTAGCCGAGGCACAGATACGCAGTATTTT	TRBV7-9	once	TRBJ2-3	18	TRBD2
CASSQLGLASPYEQYF	TGTGCCAGCAGTCAACTTGGACTAGCGAGTCCCTACGAGCAGTACTTC	TRBV6-2/TRBV6-3	.	TRBJ2-7	16	TRBD2
CASSLPYYGYTF	TGTGCCAGCAGTTTGCCCTACTATGGCTACACCTTC	TRBV28	.	TRBJ1-2	12	.
CASRSDRTTNYGYTF	TGTGCCAGCAGATCCGACAGGACCACTAACTATGGCTACACCTTC	TRBV5-4	.	TRBJ1-2	15	.
CASSQSEAPNTGELFF	TGCGCCAGCAGCCAATCAGAGGCCCCGAACACCGGGGAGCTGTTTTTT	TRBV4-1	few	TRBJ2-2	16	.